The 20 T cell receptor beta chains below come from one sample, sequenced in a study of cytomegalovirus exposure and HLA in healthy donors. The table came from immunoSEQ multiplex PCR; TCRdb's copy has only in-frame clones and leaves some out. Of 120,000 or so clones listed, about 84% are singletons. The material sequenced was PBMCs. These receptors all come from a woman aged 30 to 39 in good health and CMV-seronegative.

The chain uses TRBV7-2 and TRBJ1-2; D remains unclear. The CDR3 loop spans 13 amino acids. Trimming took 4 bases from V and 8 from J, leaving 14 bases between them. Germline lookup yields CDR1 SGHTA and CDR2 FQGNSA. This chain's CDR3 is CASSSPPRSGYTF. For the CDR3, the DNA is TGTGCCAGCAGCTCCCCCCCCAGGTCCGGCTACACCTTC.

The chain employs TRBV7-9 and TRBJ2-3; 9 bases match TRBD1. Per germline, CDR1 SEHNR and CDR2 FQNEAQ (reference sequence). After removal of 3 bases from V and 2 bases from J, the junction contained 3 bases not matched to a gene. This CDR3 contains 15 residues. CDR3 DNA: TGTGCCAGCAGCTTTGGACAGGGGCTCACAGATACGCAGTATTTT. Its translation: CASSFGQGLTDTQYF. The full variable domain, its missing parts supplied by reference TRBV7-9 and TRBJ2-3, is DTGVSQNPRHKITKRGQNVTFRCDPISEHNRLYWYRQTLGQGPEFLTYFQNEAQLEKSRLLSDRFSAERPKGSFSTLEIQRTEQGDSAMYLCASSFGQGLTDTQYFGPGTRLTVL.

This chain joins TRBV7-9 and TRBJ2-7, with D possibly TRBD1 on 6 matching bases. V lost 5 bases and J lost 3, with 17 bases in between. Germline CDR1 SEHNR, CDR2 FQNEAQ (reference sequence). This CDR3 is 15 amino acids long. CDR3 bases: TGTGCCAGCAGCGCTCACCGGGACATGGGCTACGAGCAGTACTTC. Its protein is CASSAHRDMGYEQYF.

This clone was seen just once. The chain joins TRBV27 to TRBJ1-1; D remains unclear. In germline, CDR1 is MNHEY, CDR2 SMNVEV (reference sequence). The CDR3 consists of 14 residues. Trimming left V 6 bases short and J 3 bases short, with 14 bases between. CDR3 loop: CASRSTPRDTEAFF. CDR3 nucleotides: TGTGCCAGCAGATCGACCCCACGGGACACTGAAGCTTTCTTT.

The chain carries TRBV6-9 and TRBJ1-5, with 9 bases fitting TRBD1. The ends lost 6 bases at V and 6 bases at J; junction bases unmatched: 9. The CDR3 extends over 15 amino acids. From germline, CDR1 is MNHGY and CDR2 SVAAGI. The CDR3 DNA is TGTGCCAGCAGGCCGGGACAGGGTAACGGTCAGCCCCAGCATTTT. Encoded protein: CASRPGQGNGQPQHF.

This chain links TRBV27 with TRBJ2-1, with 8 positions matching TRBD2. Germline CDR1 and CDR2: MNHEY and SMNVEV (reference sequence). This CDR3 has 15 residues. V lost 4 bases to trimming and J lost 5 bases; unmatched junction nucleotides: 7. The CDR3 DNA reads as TGTGCCAGCAGTTACGTAGCGGGGACGGACAATGAGCAGTTCTTC. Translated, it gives CASSYVAGTDNEQFF.

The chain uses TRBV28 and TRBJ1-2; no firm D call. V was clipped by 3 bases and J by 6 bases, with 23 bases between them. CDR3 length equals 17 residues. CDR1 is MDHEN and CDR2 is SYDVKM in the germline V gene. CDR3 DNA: TGTGCCAGCAGTTTTCCCAGCGCGAACCTAAAGGTGGATGGCTACACCTTC. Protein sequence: CASSFPSANLKVDGYTF.

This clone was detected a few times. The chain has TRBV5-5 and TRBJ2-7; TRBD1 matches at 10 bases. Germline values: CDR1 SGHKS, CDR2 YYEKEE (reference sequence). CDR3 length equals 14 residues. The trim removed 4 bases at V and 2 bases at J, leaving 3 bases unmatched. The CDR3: CASSQGQGTYEQYF. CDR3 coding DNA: TGTGCCAGCAGCCAGGGACAGGGGACCTACGAGCAGTACTTC.

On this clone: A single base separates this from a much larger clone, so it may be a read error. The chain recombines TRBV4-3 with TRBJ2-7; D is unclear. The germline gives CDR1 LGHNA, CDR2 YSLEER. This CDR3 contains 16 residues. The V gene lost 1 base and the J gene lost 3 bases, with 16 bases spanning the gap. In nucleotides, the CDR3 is TGCGCCAGCAGCCAAGGCCTGTCCAGGTCTCTCTACGAGCAGTACTTC. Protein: CASSQGLSRSLYEQYF.

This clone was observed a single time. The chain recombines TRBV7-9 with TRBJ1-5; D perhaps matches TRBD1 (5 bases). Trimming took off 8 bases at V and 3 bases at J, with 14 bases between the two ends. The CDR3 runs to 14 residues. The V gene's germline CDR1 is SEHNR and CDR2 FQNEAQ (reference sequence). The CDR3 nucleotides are TGTGCCAGCCCCGGGGGGTGTTTCAATCAGCCCCAGCATTTT. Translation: CASPGGCFNQPQHF.

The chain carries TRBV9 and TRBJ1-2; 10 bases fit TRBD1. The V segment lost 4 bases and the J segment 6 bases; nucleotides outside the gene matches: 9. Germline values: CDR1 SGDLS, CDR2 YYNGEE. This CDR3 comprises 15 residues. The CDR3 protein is CASSLRDRGGDGYTF. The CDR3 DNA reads TGTGCCAGCAGCCTCCGGGACAGGGGAGGAGATGGCTACACCTTC.

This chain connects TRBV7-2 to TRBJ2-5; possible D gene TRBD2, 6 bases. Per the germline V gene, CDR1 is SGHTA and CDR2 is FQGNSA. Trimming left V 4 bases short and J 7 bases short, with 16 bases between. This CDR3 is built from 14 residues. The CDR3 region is CASSSGGIGGTQYF. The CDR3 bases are TGTGCCAGCAGCTCTGGGGGTATCGGGGGGACCCAGTACTTC.

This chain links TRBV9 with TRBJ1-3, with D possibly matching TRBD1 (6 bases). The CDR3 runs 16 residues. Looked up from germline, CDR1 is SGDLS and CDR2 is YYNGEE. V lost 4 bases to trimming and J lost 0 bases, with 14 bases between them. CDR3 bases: TGTGCCAGCAGCTCCAAAGACAGGAGCTCTGGAAACACCATATATTTT. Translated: CASSSKDRSSGNTIYF. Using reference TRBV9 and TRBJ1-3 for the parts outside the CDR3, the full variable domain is DSGVTQTPKHLITATGQRVTLRCSPRSGDLSVYWYQQSLDQGLQFLIQYYNGEERAKGNILERFSAQQFPDLHSELNLSSLELGDSALYFCASSSKDRSSGNTIYFGEGSWLTVV.

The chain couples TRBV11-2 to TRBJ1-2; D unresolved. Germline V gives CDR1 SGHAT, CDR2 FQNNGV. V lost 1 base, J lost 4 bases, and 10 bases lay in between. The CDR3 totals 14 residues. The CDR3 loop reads CASSLGTAGYGYTF. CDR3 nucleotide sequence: TGTGCCAGCAGCTTAGGAACAGCGGGCTATGGCTACACCTTC.

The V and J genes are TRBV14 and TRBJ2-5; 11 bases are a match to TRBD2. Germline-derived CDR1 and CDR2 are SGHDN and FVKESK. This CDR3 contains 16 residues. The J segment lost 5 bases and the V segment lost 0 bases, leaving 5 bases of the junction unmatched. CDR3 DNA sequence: TGTGCCAGCAGCCAAGATCTAGCGGGGGGCCGGGAGACCCAGTACTTC. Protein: CASSQDLAGGRETQYF.

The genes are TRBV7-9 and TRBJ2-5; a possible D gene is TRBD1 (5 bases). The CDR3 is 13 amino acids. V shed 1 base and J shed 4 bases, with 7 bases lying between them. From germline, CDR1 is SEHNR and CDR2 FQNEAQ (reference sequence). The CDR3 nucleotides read TGTGCCAGCAGCTTAGAGGGGTCAGAGACCCAGTACTTC. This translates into CASSLEGSETQYF.

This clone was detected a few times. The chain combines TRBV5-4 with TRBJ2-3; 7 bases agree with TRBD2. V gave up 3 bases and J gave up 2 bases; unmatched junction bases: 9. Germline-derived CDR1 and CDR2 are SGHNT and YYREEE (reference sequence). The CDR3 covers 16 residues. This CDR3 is CASSSGGRGTTDTQYF. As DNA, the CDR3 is TGTGCCAGCAGCTCGGGCGGGCGGGGGACCACAGATACGCAGTATTTT. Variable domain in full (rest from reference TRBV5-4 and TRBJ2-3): ETGVTQSPTHLIKTRGQQVTLRCSSQSGHNTVSWYQQALGQGPQFIFQYYREEENGRGNFPPRFSGLQFPNYSSELNVNALELDDSALYLCASSSGGRGTTDTQYFGPGTRLTVL.

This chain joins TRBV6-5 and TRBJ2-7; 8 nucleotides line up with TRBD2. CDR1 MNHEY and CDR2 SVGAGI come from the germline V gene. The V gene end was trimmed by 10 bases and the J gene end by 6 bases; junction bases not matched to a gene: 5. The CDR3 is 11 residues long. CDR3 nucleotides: TGTGCCACTCGGGGGGGTGGCGAGCAGTACTTC. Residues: CATRGGGEQYF.

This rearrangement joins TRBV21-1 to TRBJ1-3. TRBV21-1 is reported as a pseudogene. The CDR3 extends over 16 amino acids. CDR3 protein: CASSQRGPDSGNTIYF. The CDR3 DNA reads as TGTGCCAGCAGCCAAAGAGGCCCCGACTCTGGAAACACCATATATTTT.

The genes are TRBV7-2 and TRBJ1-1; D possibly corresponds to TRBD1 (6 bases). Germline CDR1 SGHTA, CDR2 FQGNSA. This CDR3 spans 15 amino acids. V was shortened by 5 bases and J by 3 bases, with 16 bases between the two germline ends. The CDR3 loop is CASSPGRGGDTEAFF. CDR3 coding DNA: TGTGCCAGCAGCCCAGGGAGAGGGGGGGACACTGAAGCTTTCTTT.